This TCR beta chain was captured by sequencing in a study of CD8+ T cells in alopecia areata. About the study: Tofacitinib therapy lasting 6 to 18 months was followed by 6 months off drug.

V lost 1 base and J lost 0, with 10 bases in between. The CDR3 is 15 amino acids. Germline CDR1 KGHSH, CDR2 LQKENI. Lesional scalp punch biopsies and peripheral blood came from alopecia areata patients. The study's findings and limits: Normal scalp had lower clonality than lesional scalp, with alopecia totalis/universalis lesions showing this most strongly.

Extraction of RNA preceded its reverse transcription into cDNA, which served as the sequencing template. The assay was immunoSEQ multiplex PCR, and TCRdb's table has in-frame clones only and misses some. Of around 140,000 clones listed, about 60% are singletons. As to this clone: The target antigen is unknown.

This specimen was CD4+ T cells sorted from blood, taken at week 0. The chain joins TRBV18 to TRBJ2-7; D unclear. The receptor was derived from a human donor with alopecia areata. The CDR3 DNA sequence: TGTGCCAGCTCACCACGTGGACCTAGCTCCTACGAGCAGTACTTC. This encodes CASSPRGPSSYEQYF. Looking up the rest from reference TRBV18 and TRBJ2-7 gives the full variable domain: NAGVMQNPRHLVRRRGQEARLRCSPMKGHSHVYWYRQLPEEGLKFMVYLQKENIIDESGMPKERFSAEFPKEGPSILRIQQVVRGDSAAYFCASSPRGPSSYEQYFGPGTRLTVT.